Listed below are T cell receptor beta chains from one sample, sequenced in a study of Graves' ophthalmopathy and Graves' hyperthyroidism. TCRdb recomputed calls from the multiplex PCR reads with MiXCR, one row per CDR3 protein. The sample shows around 1,000,000 distinct CDR3 sequences, 35% to 40% of them seen only once. The sequenced sample was peripheral blood or thyroid tissue (not recorded which). The receptors stem from an adult man with Graves' hyperthyroidism. Both conserved end residues are part of each CDR3. A D gene is named only where the DNA matches it firmly. Size values are once, few and many counts, or a class for expanded clones, and some rows have none.

cdr3_nt | cdr3_aa | clone_size | d_call | j_call | cdr3_length | v_call
TGTGCCAGCAGTTCCCGGGGTCGGGGGCACGAGCAGTACTTC | CASSSRGRGHEQYF | many | - | TRBJ2-7 | 14 | TRBV7-9
TGTGCCAGCAGACCCATGAAGCGGACAGACACATCCTACGAGCAGTACTTC | CASRPMKRTDTSYEQYF | many | - | TRBJ2-7 | 17 | TRBV11-2
TGTGCCAGCAGCTTATCGGCCGTCGGCGGGACAGGCACCTACGAGCAGTACTTC | CASSLSAVGGTGTYEQYF | - | TRBD1 | TRBJ2-7 | 18 | TRBV7-2
TGTGCCAGCAGCTGGGGACAGACATTCTACGAGCAGTACTTC | CASSWGQTFYEQYF | few | TRBD1 | TRBJ2-7 | 14 | TRBV5-6
TGTGCCACCAGTGGAGAGGGGAGGGCCGGAGAGACCCAGTACTTC | CATSGEGRAGETQYF | many | TRBD2 | TRBJ2-5 | 15 | TRBV24-1
TGCGCCAGCAGCCAATGGGGGGGACCGGGCTACGAGCAGTACTTC | CASSQWGGPGYEQYF | - | TRBD2 | TRBJ2-7 | 15 | TRBV4-1
TGTGCCAGCAGCTTAGAGACAGGACCCTCCTACGAGCAGTACTTC | CASSLETGPSYEQYF | many | - | TRBJ2-7 | 15 | TRBV7-2
TGTGCCAGCAGCCAAGATTCGGTAACTGAAGCTTTCTTT | CASSQDSVTEAFF | many | - | TRBJ1-1 | 13 | TRBV4-2
TGTGCCAGCAGCTTAGATTTGGCGCAAGGGGCTTACTACGAGCAGTACTTC | CASSLDLAQGAYYEQYF | - | - | TRBJ2-7 | 17 | TRBV7-9
TGCGCCAGCAGTCCTACTAGCGGGAGGGCCCGCGAGCAGTACTTC | CASSPTSGRAREQYF | - | TRBD2 | TRBJ2-7 | 15 | TRBV4-1
TGTGCCAGTAGGTTCAGGGGACCGAAGACTGAAGCTTTCTTT | CASRFRGPKTEAFF | many | - | TRBJ1-1 | 14 | TRBV19
TGTGCCAGCAGGCTAGCGGGGGGGCCGTACGGGGAGCTGTTTTTT | CASRLAGGPYGELFF | many | TRBD2 | TRBJ2-2 | 15 | TRBV2
TGTGCCAGCAGCTTAGCCAGCCGGGGCCAAATGGCCACTGAAGCTTTCTTT | CASSLASRGQMATEAFF | many | - | TRBJ1-1 | 17 | TRBV7-9
TGTGCCAGCAGCTCCAACAGAGGTGATCAGCCCCAGCATTTT | CASSSNRGDQPQHF | few | - | TRBJ1-5 | 14 | TRBV5-5
TGCAGTGCTAGAGCGACAGGATACGAGCAGTACTTC | CSARATGYEQYF | - | - | TRBJ2-7 | 12 | TRBV20-1
TGCGCCAGCAGCTTGGACAGGGCAGGGAATTCACCCCTCCACTTT | CASSLDRAGNSPLHF | many | - | TRBJ1-6 | 15 | TRBV5-1
TGCAGCGGCCTGGAGACCCAGTACTTC | CSGLETQYF | - | - | TRBJ2-5 | 9 | TRBV29-1
TGCGCCAGCAGCCAAGTTGACAGGGCCAGTTTGTACTTC | CASSQVDRASLYF | - | TRBD1 | TRBJ2-7 | 13 | TRBV4-3
TGTGCCAGCACAGCCGAGGGTTGGGCCACTGAAGCTTTCTTT | CASTAEGWATEAFF | - | - | TRBJ1-1 | 14 | TRBV7-9
TGTGCCAGCAGCTGGGACAGGGATAACTATGGCTACACCTTC | CASSWDRDNYGYTF | - | TRBD1 | TRBJ1-2 | 14 | TRBV4-2
TGTGCCAGCAGTTTAGCGGCGTTGGTGAACACTGAAGCTTTCTTT | CASSLAALVNTEAFF | - | - | TRBJ1-1 | 15 | TRBV12-3/TRBV12-4
TGTGCCAGCAGCGATGGATCAGCCTACGAGCAGTACTTC | CASSDGSAYEQYF | many | - | TRBJ2-7 | 13 | TRBV7-9
TGTGCCAGCAGCGTGGGACAAAAAGAGACCCAGTACTTC | CASSVGQKETQYF | many | - | TRBJ2-5 | 13 | TRBV9
TGTGCCAGCAGTGACACACTGGGGTACGAGCAGTACTTC | CASSDTLGYEQYF | - | - | TRBJ2-7 | 13 | TRBV12-3/TRBV12-4
TGTGCCAGCAGTCCAGGGACACGGGATCTGGAGACCCAGTACTTC | CASSPGTRDLETQYF | few | - | TRBJ2-5 | 15 | TRBV2
TGTGCCAGCAGCTTGGACAGGGGTCTAAGCGGAAACGACTACGAGCAGTACTTC | CASSLDRGLSGNDYEQYF | many | TRBD1 | TRBJ2-7 | 18 | TRBV7-8
TGTGCCAGCAGCCGACAGGGCCTCCCCCAGCATTTT | CASSRQGLPQHF | many | TRBD1 | TRBJ1-5 | 12 | TRBV12-3/TRBV12-4
TGTGCCAGTACCCTAGAAGCCTTCGGACAGGTGGAAGCTTTCTTT | CASTLEAFGQVEAFF | many | TRBD1 | TRBJ1-1 | 15 | TRBV19
TGTGCCAGCAGCATTACAGGGGGCTTTAGCACAGATACGCAGTATTTT | CASSITGGFSTDTQYF | - | TRBD1 | TRBJ2-3 | 16 | TRBV7-6
TGTGCCAGCAGCGGGTCGGGCAATCAGCCCCAGCATTTT | CASSGSGNQPQHF | many | - | TRBJ1-5 | 13 | TRBV2
TGCAGCGTTGAAGATCGCGGACTAGCGGGAGAGACCCAGTACTTC | CSVEDRGLAGETQYF | many | TRBD2 | TRBJ2-5 | 15 | TRBV29-1
TGTACCAGCAGTCCCCCCCCCGGGCGGCGAGAGACCCAGTACTTC | CTSSPPPGRRETQYF | - | - | TRBJ2-5 | 15 | TRBV28
TGTGCCAGCAGTTTAGACCGCCGGGACAGAGCTTTCTTT | CASSLDRRDRAFF | many | TRBD1 | TRBJ1-1 | 13 | TRBV12-3/TRBV12-4
TGTGCCAGCAGCCAGTCCTTTCTGACAGGGTTAAACTATGGCTACACCTTC | CASSQSFLTGLNYGYTF | few | TRBD1 | TRBJ1-2 | 17 | TRBV14
TGTGCCAGCAGCCCCGAATATGGGGCGGCCACTGAAGCTTTCTTT | CASSPEYGAATEAFF | - | - | TRBJ1-1 | 15 | TRBV7-4
TGTGCCAGCAGCCAAGGACTAGCGGAGGCCTACGAGCAGTACTTC | CASSQGLAEAYEQYF | many | TRBD2 | TRBJ2-7 | 15 | TRBV4-2
TGTGCCAGCAGTGAGCCCGGGACAGGGGTCTATGGCTACACCTTC | CASSEPGTGVYGYTF | - | TRBD1 | TRBJ1-2 | 15 | TRBV25-1
TGTCCCAGCAGCTTAGCTAGCTACGAGCAGTACTTC | CPSSLASYEQYF | - | - | TRBJ2-7 | 12 | TRBV7-2
TGTGCCACCAGCTCAGGGGGACAGGGCCAATCACCCCTCCACTTT | CATSSGGQGQSPLHF | once | TRBD1 | TRBJ1-6 | 15 | TRBV15
TGTGCCAGCAGCGCCGGGGGCCGGGACGTAAGCTACGAGCAGTACTTC | CASSAGGRDVSYEQYF | - | - | TRBJ2-7 | 16 | TRBV9
TGCGCCAGCAGCCAAACTAGCGGAAGTACCTACGAGCAGTACTTC | CASSQTSGSTYEQYF | - | TRBD2 | TRBJ2-7 | 15 | TRBV4-3
TGTGCCAGCAGCCCGAGACAGGGTACGAACACTGAAGCTTTCTTT | CASSPRQGTNTEAFF | few | TRBD1 | TRBJ1-1 | 15 | TRBV9
TGTGCCAGCAGCGAGATAGCGGGAGCCTACGAGCAGTACTTC | CASSEIAGAYEQYF | - | TRBD2 | TRBJ2-7 | 14 | TRBV11-1
TGTGCCAGCAGAACCGGGACAGGAACTGGCTACACCTTC | CASRTGTGTGYTF | many | TRBD1 | TRBJ1-2 | 13 | TRBV2
TGTGCCAGCAGCGAAAGGACGACCGGGACAGCCACTGAAGCTTTCTTT | CASSERTTGTATEAFF | - | TRBD1 | TRBJ1-1 | 16 | TRBV2
TGTGCCAGCAGCTTCGAGACAGGGACGACTGAAGCTTTCTTT | CASSFETGTTEAFF | many | TRBD1 | TRBJ1-1 | 14 | TRBV7-8
TGTGCCAGCAGCAGTCAGGGGGCAGGTCAGCCCCAGTACTTC | CASSSQGAGQPQYF | - | TRBD1 | TRBJ2-5 | 14 | TRBV7-2
TGTGCCAGCAGCTCCATCGGGACAGGGGCTTCTGGGGCCAACGTCCTGACTTTC | CASSSIGTGASGANVLTF | many | TRBD1 | TRBJ2-6 | 18 | TRBV7-2
TGCAGTGCTCACGGACAGGGAAGGGGAAAACTGTTTTTT | CSAHGQGRGKLFF | once | TRBD1 | TRBJ1-4 | 13 | TRBV20-1
TGTGCCAGCAGTTACTCCAGGGGCAGCTACACCTTC | CASSYSRGSYTF | - | - | TRBJ1-2 | 12 | TRBV6-5
TGCAGCGTTGAATCTTCCTCCCGGGGCTACACCTTC | CSVESSSRGYTF | many | - | TRBJ1-2 | 12 | TRBV29-1
TGCGCCAGCAGCCAAGATCTGGCTAGCGGATACGAGCAGTACTTC | CASSQDLASGYEQYF | - | TRBD2 | TRBJ2-7 | 15 | TRBV4-3
TGCAGTGCCAGTAAGGGGGACACTGAAGCTTTCTTT | CSASKGDTEAFF | - | - | TRBJ1-1 | 12 | TRBV20-1
TGTGCCAGCAGCGTCCGGGACAGCGGGCAGTACTTC | CASSVRDSGQYF | - | TRBD1 | TRBJ2-7 | 12 | TRBV7-9
TGCAGTGCTAGAGCGGAAAGGGTCCGGTACGAGCAGTACTTC | CSARAERVRYEQYF | - | - | TRBJ2-7 | 14 | TRBV20-1